There are a few counts of the clone carrying this TCR beta chain. Its target is not known. The use of a sample-barcoded 5' primer and a J-beta primer mix characterized a second PCR of about 6 to 12 cycles. In TCRdb, the 5' RACE reads were re-called with MiXCR into one record per CDR3 protein. The repertoire holds hundreds of thousands of distinct CDR3 sequences, with approximately 49% as singletons. Researchers report isolating at least 7 million PBMCs per sample. This sample stems from a study of blood T cells in healthy people across ages. Study findings and constraints: The lack of PBMC sorting stopped any conclusive naive versus antigen-experienced comparison.

The TCR originated in a woman aged 60-75 years in good health. Specimen: blood.

Here the CDR3 DNA reads TGTGCCAGCAGCCCGGGAGAGGGCACAGATACGCAGTATTTT. Protein: CASSPGEGTDTQYF. V usage is TRBV9 and J usage is TRBJ2-3; the D gene is possibly TRBD2 (6 bases). CDR1 and CDR2 (germline): SGDLS, YYNGEE. V was shortened by 4 bases and J by 1 base, with 10 bases between the two germline ends. The CDR3 has 14 amino acids.